This is a list of T cell receptor beta chains from one sample in a study of blood T cell repertoires in COVID-19. Profiling relied on immunoSEQ multiplex PCR, and the TCRdb table lists in-frame clones only, not all of them. This sample has 70,000 to 95,000 clones, with approximately 80% found just once. What was sequenced was peripheral blood. The receptor source for this set is a human donor in a cohort sampled during active COVID-19. Each CDR3 is given with its conserved first and last residue. The order of the fields is clone size, J gene, D gene, V gene, CDR3 DNA, CDR3 protein. D genes are given only for firm matches. Not every row has a clone size; where given, it reads once, few, many or a size class.

size: -; J: TRBJ1-6; D: -; V: TRBV3-1/TRBV3-2; DNA: TGTGCCAGTCAATTGGGGCAGGGAGGGAATTCACCCCTCCACTTT; CDR3: CASQLGQGGNSPLHF
size: -; J: TRBJ2-3; D: -; V: TRBV28; DNA: TGTGCCAGCAGTTTATCCCCCGGGTTAGGGGCTGTTACAGATACGCAGTATTTT; CDR3: CASSLSPGLGAVTDTQYF
size: once; J: TRBJ2-7; D: TRBD1; V: TRBV5-8; DNA: TGTGCCAGCAGCGTCGCCGGGACAGGGTTTGGTGAGCAGTACTTC; CDR3: CASSVAGTGFGEQYF
size: -; J: TRBJ2-2; D: TRBD2; V: TRBV10-2; DNA: TGCGCCAGCAATAGGAGAGCGGGGGGGCGATCGGGCACCGGGGAGCTGTTTTTT; CDR3: CASNRRAGGRSGTGELFF
size: -; J: TRBJ1-1; D: TRBD1; V: TRBV7-8; DNA: TGTGCCAGCAGCAACCGGGACAGGCTGAGGAACACTGAAGCTTTCTTT; CDR3: CASSNRDRLRNTEAFF
size: -; J: TRBJ1-1; D: -; V: TRBV5-1; DNA: TGCGCCAGCAGCTTGGCCAATCGCGGTACTGAAGCTTTCTTT; CDR3: CASSLANRGTEAFF
size: -; J: TRBJ2-5; D: -; V: TRBV29-1; DNA: TGCAGCGGCGGTGCCGGGGGACAAGAGACCCAGTACTTC; CDR3: CSGGAGGQETQYF
size: -; J: TRBJ2-6; D: -; V: TRBV5-6; DNA: TGTGCCAGCAGCCCCAGGGGTTCTTATGGCTCTGGGGCCAACGTCCTGACTTTC; CDR3: CASSPRGSYGSGANVLTF
size: -; J: TRBJ2-3; D: TRBD2; V: TRBV7-9; DNA: TGTGCCAGCAGCACGGGACTAGCGCGCACAGATACGCAGTATTTT; CDR3: CASSTGLARTDTQYF
size: -; J: TRBJ1-5; D: TRBD1; V: TRBV3-1/TRBV3-2; DNA: TGTGCCAGCAGCCCCGACAGGGTCCAACCCCAGCATTTT; CDR3: CASSPDRVQPQHF
size: -; J: TRBJ2-7; D: TRBD1; V: TRBV10-3; DNA: TGTTCTGTGGGTGGGACAGGGAACGCCGAGCAGTACTTC; CDR3: CSVGGTGNAEQYF
size: once; J: TRBJ2-7; D: TRBD1; V: TRBV29-1; DNA: TGCAGCGTTTTAACCGGGACAGGGGACTACGAGCAGTACTTC; CDR3: CSVLTGTGDYEQYF
size: -; J: TRBJ2-5; D: TRBD1; V: TRBV10-3; DNA: TGTGCCATCAGATGGGGACAGGGGAGGTCGGAGACCCAGTACTTC; CDR3: CAIRWGQGRSETQYF
size: once; J: TRBJ1-2; D: TRBD1; V: TRBV6-2/TRBV6-3; DNA: TGTGCCAGCAGCCCAACCGGGACAGCCGGCTACACCTTC; CDR3: CASSPTGTAGYTF
size: once; J: TRBJ2-1; D: -; V: TRBV6-6; DNA: TGTGCCAGCAGTGGCGGGACGTCCTACAATGAGCAGTTCTTC; CDR3: CASSGGTSYNEQFF
size: -; J: TRBJ1-4; D: -; V: TRBV5-5; DNA: TGTGCCAGCAGCTTCCTTGCCAGGGTCCCTGAAAAACTGTTTTTT; CDR3: CASSFLARVPEKLFF
size: -; J: TRBJ2-2; D: TRBD1; V: TRBV11-3; DNA: TGTGCCAGCAGCTTAGGCAGGGGGTTTGTCACCGGGGAGCTGTTTTTT; CDR3: CASSLGRGFVTGELFF
size: -; J: TRBJ2-7; D: -; V: TRBV5-1; DNA: TGCGCCAGCAGCTTGACAGGTTCCTACGAGCAGTACTTC; CDR3: CASSLTGSYEQYF
size: -; J: TRBJ2-6; D: TRBD1; V: TRBV5-1; DNA: TGCGCCAGCAGCTCCGCAGACAGGGTACCCACTGGGGCCAACGTCCTGACTTTC; CDR3: CASSSADRVPTGANVLTF
size: once; J: TRBJ1-2; D: TRBD1; V: TRBV7-6; DNA: TGTGCCAGCAGCCCCTCCGGGACAGTAGGTCCCTATGGCTACACCTTC; CDR3: CASSPSGTVGPYGYTF
size: -; J: TRBJ2-7; D: TRBD1; V: TRBV5-1; DNA: TGCGCCAGCAGCCTCACGGGACAGACCTCCTACGAGCAGTACTTC; CDR3: CASSLTGQTSYEQYF
size: -; J: TRBJ2-3; D: TRBD2; V: TRBV3-1/TRBV3-2; DNA: TGTGCCAGCAGCCAAGTCGGTGCGGGGGGGCCCTCAGATACGCAGTATTTT; CDR3: CASSQVGAGGPSDTQYF
size: once; J: TRBJ2-5; D: -; V: TRBV7-6; DNA: TGTGCCAGCAGCACAACCCAAGAGACCCAGTACTTC; CDR3: CASSTTQETQYF
size: -; J: TRBJ1-1; D: TRBD1; V: TRBV19; DNA: TGTGCCAGTAGTACGTGGACAGGGGGCGCGGGTAGAGTCACTGAAGCTTTCTTT; CDR3: CASSTWTGGAGRVTEAFF